A single sample gave rise to the 8 T cell receptor beta chains below, sequenced in a study of blood T cells in healthy people across ages. For the second PCR, which ran for 7 to 11 cycles, a sample-barcoded 5' primer and a J-beta primer mix were used. In TCRdb, the 5' RACE reads were re-called with MiXCR into one record per CDR3 protein. The data hold fewer than 700,000 distinct CDR3 sequences, with roughly 43% observed a single time. The specimen was blood. The receptor set was obtained from a man aged 80 or over in good health.

The genes are TRBV20-1 and TRBJ2-7; D tentatively reads TRBD1 or TRBD2 (5 bases each). Trimming took off 1 base at V and 2 bases at J, with 15 bases between the two ends. Germline-derived CDR1 and CDR2 are DFQATT and SNEGSKA (reference sequence). CDR3 length equals 15 residues. This CDR3 is CSARGHRDLAYEQYF. In nucleotides, the CDR3 is TGCAGTGCTAGAGGCCACCGGGACCTAGCCTACGAGCAGTACTTC.

This clonotype has more than one count but fewer than ten. This rearrangement joins TRBV11-2 to TRBJ2-5; D gene uncertain. This CDR3 region has 14 residues. The germline V gene encodes CDR1 SGHAT and CDR2 FQNNGV. The V gene lost 3 bases and the J gene lost 5 bases, with 13 bases spanning the gap. The CDR3 coding sequence is TGTGCCAGCAGCTTCGGAAATAATCGGGAGACCCAGTACTTC. As protein: CASSFGNNRETQYF.

The chain is built from TRBV5-1 and TRBJ1-6; no clear D gene. Deletions cut 4 bases from V and 5 bases from J, with 10 bases between. The germline V gene encodes CDR1 SGHRS and CDR2 YFSETQ. The CDR3 extends over 14 amino acids. CDR3 bases: TGCGCCAGCAGCCGCGGCGTCGATAATTCACCCCTCCACTTT. This codes for CASSRGVDNSPLHF.

J is TRBJ2-6 and V is TRBV9; D could derive from TRBD1 or TRBD2 (6 bases each). Trimming pared 4 bases from V and 5 bases from J, leaving 13 bases between. From germline, CDR1 is SGDLS and CDR2 YYNGEE. This CDR3 has 15 amino acids. CDR3 protein: CASSLGGAWANVLTF. CDR3 bases: TGTGCCAGCAGCCTCGGGGGCGCTTGGGCCAACGTCCTGACTTTC.

The V and J genes are TRBV6-2 or TRBV6-3 and TRBJ1-2; unclear D gene. The CDR3 loop spans 15 amino acids. Germline CDR1 is MNHEY and CDR2 is SVGEGT. V dropped 7 bases and J dropped 7 bases, with 22 bases sitting between them. The CDR3 region has the DNA TGTGCCAGCACAAGCAGGCTAAGATTTTATTCTGGCTACACCTTC. It is translated as CASTSRLRFYSGYTF.

Only a few counts were recorded for this clonotype. CDR3 in amino acids: CASSQDWQILREAFF. As DNA, the CDR3 is TGCGCCAGCAGCCAAGATTGGCAGATACTTCGTGAAGCTTTCTTT. The chain uses TRBV4-3 and TRBJ1-1; D call uncertain. V lost 0 bases, J lost 7 bases, and 15 bases lay in between. The CDR3 runs to 15 residues. Germline assignment: CDR1 LGHNA and CDR2 YSLEER.

This clonotype was counted a few times. The V gene is TRBV28, the J gene TRBJ2-1, with D possibly being TRBD1 or TRBD2 (6 bases each). This CDR3 is 16 amino acids long. CDR1 and CDR2 from the germline V gene are MDHEN and SYDVKM. Trimming took off 8 bases at V and 7 bases at J, with 24 bases between the two ends. CDR3 DNA: TGTGCCAGCGGGAGACGGGGGCGAGGTGTGCGGAATGAGCAGTTCTTC. Translating gives CASGRRGRGVRNEQFF.

The chain links TRBV7-2 to TRBJ1-1; TRBD1 might be the D (5 bases). The CDR3 spans 14 residues. Trimming took off 4 bases at V and 1 base at J, with 10 bases between the two ends. Germline values: CDR1 SGHTA, CDR2 FQGNSA. CDR3 coding DNA: TGTGCCAGCAGCTGGCGGGGGGGGAACACTGAAGCTTTCTTT. Protein: CASSWRGGNTEAFF.